The TCR beta chain under discussion was sequenced for a study of shared T cell receptors in the human thymus. The CDR3 spans 16 residues. Germline V gives CDR1 SGHRS, CDR2 YFSETQ. Trimming removed 1 base from V and 5 bases from J; junction bases left unmatched: 8. The protocol was immunoSEQ multiplex PCR, while the TCRdb copy is restricted to in-frame clones and leaves out a portion. The repertoire holds roughly 560,000 clones, more than 75% seen once, with around 0.012% in the top ten. These data also formed part of another study, on human thymus T cells.

This clonotype was sampled from a boy under two years old with a congenital heart defect. The chain links TRBV5-1 to TRBJ2-5; TRBD2 aligns across 10 bases. The specimen sequenced was thymocytes. The CDR3 protein is CASSLSAGGPEETQYF. CDR3 nucleotide sequence: TGCGCCAGCAGCTTGTCAGCGGGAGGGCCGGAGGAGACCCAGTACTTC.